Below, 32 T cell receptor beta chains from the same sample are listed, as sequenced in a study of blood T cell repertoires in COVID-19. Here immunoSEQ multiplex PCR was the method, and the copy in TCRdb shows in-frame clones only, minus some. The sample holds about 70,000 clones, approximately 78% seen once. Material: peripheral blood. The receptors were gathered from a woman of 80 years or more with active or convalescent COVID-19.

CDR3 coding DNA: TGTGCCAGCAGCTTGGGGGGAAATCCTAATGAAAAACTGTTTTTT. This encodes CASSLGGNPNEKLFF. The chain links TRBV7-2 to TRBJ1-4; maybe TRBD1 (5 bases). Germline V gene lookup returns CDR1 SGHTA and CDR2 FQGNSA. The V and J ends lost 3 bases and 3 bases respectively, with 11 bases between them. The length of the CDR3 is 15 residues.

This clone was observed once. The CDR3 DNA follows: TGTGCCAGCAGTTTATTTGCGACGGGGGGGCCGAGCAACTACGAGCAGTACTTC. Its translation: CASSLFATGGPSNYEQYF. This rearrangement joins TRBV27 to TRBJ2-7; TRBD2 aligns across 8 bases. CDR3 length equals 18 residues. Germline V gene data show CDR1 as MNHEY and CDR2 as SMNVEV (reference sequence). V shed 1 base and J 3 bases; nucleotides not matched to a gene: 14.

A single count supports this clone. A read error may produce the germline difference seen at one junction end. This sample also contains other DNA sequences that code for the same CDR3. V usage is TRBV2 and J usage is TRBJ2-2; TRBD2 matches at 8 bases. This CDR3 region has 17 residues. CDR1 and CDR2 (germline): SNHLY, FYNNEI. The CDR3 here is CARPRAGGGVDTGELFF. The CDR3 coding sequence is TGCGCCCGCCCCCGGGCCGGGGGGGGCGTGGACACCGGGGAGCTGTTTTTT.

V usage is TRBV24-1 and J usage is TRBJ1-4, with TRBD1 as a possible D gene (5 bases). The germline V gene encodes CDR1 KGHDR and CDR2 SFDVKD. Trimming removed 6 bases at V and 0 bases at J, with 10 bases between. The CDR3 consists of 15 residues. The CDR3 loop reads CATSQGLATNEKLFF. The CDR3 coding sequence is TGTGCCACCAGTCAGGGACTTGCAACTAATGAAAAACTGTTTTTT.

The chain carries TRBV6-5 and TRBJ2-2; the match to TRBD1 covers 7 bases. Germline CDR1 is MNHEY and CDR2 is SVGAGI. Trimming removed 10 bases from V and 6 bases from J; junction bases left unmatched: 8. The CDR3 is made up of 13 amino acids. CDR3 sequence (DNA): TGTGCCATAGGGGGCAGGTTTGCCGGGGAGCTGTTTTTT. Translation gives CAIGGRFAGELFF.

V and J are TRBV6-6 and TRBJ1-1; a possible D gene is TRBD1 (6 bases). V was clipped by 5 bases and J by 3 bases, with 16 bases between them. The CDR3 is made up of 15 amino acids. In germline, CDR1 is MNHNY, CDR2 SVGAGI (reference sequence). The CDR3 region is CASSTRGGADTEAFF. The DNA of the CDR3 is TGTGCCAGCAGTACCCGCGGGGGCGCGGACACTGAAGCTTTCTTT.

CDR3 protein: CASSLGGPPAPLFF. The CDR3 DNA reads TGCGCCAGCAGCCTCGGGGGGCCACCCGCTCCACTGTTTTTT. The chain uses TRBV10-2 and TRBJ1-4, with D possibly being TRBD1 (6 bases). V lost 6 bases, J lost 13 bases, and 21 bases lay in between. Germline CDR1 and CDR2: WSHSY and SAAADI. The CDR3 covers 14 residues.

This clone came up a few times. The chain recombines TRBV4-1 with TRBJ1-6; a weak D match, TRBD1 (6 bases). Trimming stripped 3 bases from V and 4 bases from J, with 16 bases between. The CDR3 has 17 amino acids. The germline gives CDR1 MGHRA, CDR2 YSYEKL. CDR3 amino acids: CASSQTATGTYNSPLHF. The CDR3 DNA reads as TGCGCCAGCAGCCAGACGGCAACCGGGACATATAATTCACCCCTCCACTTT.

This chain uses TRBV19 with TRBJ1-1; 12 nucleotides line up with TRBD1. Per the germline V gene, CDR1 is LNHDA and CDR2 is SQIVND (reference sequence). Unmatched junction bases numbered 6, after V lost 6 bases and J lost 7 bases. The CDR3 has 14 residues. The DNA for the CDR3 is TGTGCCAGTAGCCACGGGACAGGGGGCGGTGAAGCTTTCTTT. It specifies CASSHGTGGGEAFF.

This clone showed up just once. This sequence joins TRBV19 and TRBJ2-7, with TRBD2 matching 7 bases. The germline CDR1 and CDR2 sequences are LNHDA and SQIVND (reference sequence). V lost 4 bases, J lost 4 bases, and 10 bases stayed unmatched. This CDR3 has 15 amino acids. CDR3 in amino acids: CASSSPSGGPYEQYF. CDR3 coding DNA: TGTGCCAGTAGTAGCCCTAGCGGTGGACCTTACGAGCAGTACTTC.

V gene TRBV19 combines with J gene TRBJ1-4, with 7 positions matching TRBD1. The CDR3 has 14 amino acids. V trimming: 6 bases; J trimming: 7 bases; junction bases outside the gene matches: 8. CDR1 and CDR2 from the germline V gene are LNHDA and SQIVND (reference sequence). The CDR3 loop reads CASRFVGGGEKLFF. Here the CDR3 DNA reads TGTGCCAGTAGGTTCGTAGGGGGCGGTGAAAAACTGTTTTTT.

The rearrangement uses TRBV4-1 and TRBJ2-7; possibly TRBD1 for D (5 bases). Germline V lookup: CDR1 MGHRA, CDR2 YSYEKL. This CDR3 has 15 residues. The V end lost 4 bases, the J end lost 2 bases, and 15 bases lay between the germline ends. CDR3 region: CASSPTNAGPYEQYF. As DNA, the CDR3 is TGCGCCAGCAGCCCGACCAATGCAGGGCCCTACGAGCAGTACTTC.

This clone was recorded only once. V usage is TRBV6-2 or TRBV6-3 and J usage is TRBJ2-2; 8 bases are a match to TRBD2. Germline CDR1 MNHEY, CDR2 SVGEGT. The V segment lost 5 bases and the J segment 6 bases; nucleotides outside the gene matches: 8. This CDR3 has 15 residues. CDR3 DNA sequence: TGTGCCAGCAGTAAACTGGGAGCGGGGGCCGGGGAGCTGTTTTTT. Its protein is CASSKLGAGAGELFF.

The chain employs TRBV5-6 and TRBJ1-4; possible D gene TRBD1, 6 bases. Between the trimmed V and J ends, which lost 3 bases and 4 bases, there was a span of 19 bases. The CDR3 length is 17 residues. The germline V gene encodes CDR1 SGHDT and CDR2 YYEEEE. The CDR3 region is CASSSSKGGQYNEKLFF. CDR3 sequence (DNA): TGTGCCAGCAGCTCCTCCAAAGGAGGACAGTATAATGAAAAACTGTTTTTT.

This chain uses TRBV28 with TRBJ2-1; 10 bases align to TRBD2. Germline V gene data show CDR1 as MDHEN and CDR2 as SYDVKM. V gave up 3 bases and J gave up 5 bases; unmatched junction bases: 10. This CDR3 contains 17 residues. The CDR3 spells CASSLWTSGRGNNEQFF. CDR3 coding DNA: TGTGCCAGCAGTTTGTGGACTAGCGGTAGGGGGAACAATGAGCAGTTCTTC.

The genes are TRBV7-9 and TRBJ1-2; 7 nucleotides line up with TRBD1. The CDR3 is 14 amino acids. Germline CDR1 reads SEHNR; CDR2 reads FQNEAQ (reference sequence). V shed 1 base and J 5 bases; nucleotides not matched to a gene: 4. For the CDR3, the DNA is TGTGCCAGCAGCTTAGATGGGACAGATTATGGCTACACCTTC. Protein product: CASSLDGTDYGYTF.

This chain uses TRBV21-1 with TRBJ2-7; TRBD2, the D gene given by the table, was not confirmed from the DNA. TRBV21-1 is recorded as a pseudogene. This CDR3 has 17 residues. The CDR3 nucleotides read TGTGCCAGCACCCCCGGGTTTGCGCGGGGACCCTACTACGAGCAGTACTTC. Translated, it gives CASTPGFARGPYYEQYF.

This rearrangement joins TRBV19 to TRBJ1-2; 7 positions match TRBD1. Per germline, CDR1 LNHDA and CDR2 SQIVND (reference sequence). The ends lost 3 bases at V and 4 bases at J; junction bases unmatched: 11. The CDR3 is 16 residues long. The CDR3 nucleotides read TGTGCCAGTAGTATGACCTCGGGACAGCTTATCTATGGCTACACCTTC. Translating gives CASSMTSGQLIYGYTF.

J is TRBJ2-7 and V is TRBV5-1; D possibly corresponds to TRBD1 (6 bases). Trimming took 0 bases from V and 2 from J, leaving 9 bases between them. This CDR3 is 14 amino acids long. Looked up from germline, CDR1 is SGHRS and CDR2 is YFSETQ. The CDR3 loop is CASSLDRTAYEQYF. The CDR3 nucleotides read TGCGCCAGCAGCTTGGACAGGACAGCCTACGAGCAGTACTTC.

The chain links TRBV12-3 or TRBV12-4 to TRBJ1-2, with D unresolved. The V and J ends lost 6 bases and 6 bases respectively, with 11 bases between them. CDR3 length: 12 amino acids. The CDR3 region is CASRPLSHGYTF. The DNA of the CDR3 is TGTGCCAGCAGGCCTCTATCCCATGGCTACACCTTC.

V and J are TRBV10-2 and TRBJ1-1; possibly TRBD1 for D (6 bases). Trimming stripped 10 bases from V and 5 bases from J, with 17 bases between. The CDR3 is 13 amino acids. CDR1 is WSHSY and CDR2 is SAAADI in the germline V gene. The CDR3 loop reads CATTVGARTEAFF. As DNA, the CDR3 is TGCGCCACTACGGTGGGGGCAAGAACTGAAGCTTTCTTT.

The V call is TRBV4-1, the J call TRBJ2-7; D may be TRBD2 (5 bases). The CDR3 runs to 16 residues. Trimming took off 3 bases at V and 2 bases at J, with 17 bases between the two ends. Germline V gives CDR1 MGHRA, CDR2 YSYEKL. The CDR3 loop is CASSHILLSDTYEQYF. CDR3 sequence (DNA): TGCGCCAGCAGCCACATCTTGCTTAGCGATACCTACGAGCAGTACTTC.

The chain couples TRBV19 to TRBJ2-7; the D gene is possibly TRBD2 (7 bases). The germline CDR1 and CDR2 sequences are LNHDA and SQIVND (reference sequence). Trimming pared 7 bases from V and 2 bases from J, leaving 21 bases between. The CDR3 is 16 residues long. CDR3 sequence (DNA): TGTGCCAGTAAACTCTCGGGGGGCGAACGGGCCTACGAGCAGTACTTC. It is translated as CASKLSGGERAYEQYF. The full variable domain, with the rest looked up from reference TRBV19 and TRBJ2-7, is DGGITQSPKYLFRKEGQNVTLSCEQNLNHDAMYWYRQDPGQGLRLIYYSQIVNDFQKGDIAEGYSVSREKKESFPLTVTSAQKNPTAFYLCASKLSGGERAYEQYFGPGTRLTVT.

The V call is TRBV7-2, the J call TRBJ2-3; D remains ambiguous. Germline values: CDR1 SGHTA, CDR2 FQGNSA. V lost 1 base, J lost 5 bases, and 10 bases lay in between. The CDR3 loop spans 14 amino acids. In DNA form, the CDR3 reads TGTGCCAGCAGCTTAGACTGGGCTGTAGATACGCAGTATTTT. Encoded protein: CASSLDWAVDTQYF. Variable domain in full (rest from reference TRBV7-2 and TRBJ2-3): GAGVSQSPSNKVTEKGKDVELRCDPISGHTALYWYRQSLGQGLEFLIYFQGNSAPDKSGLPSDRFSAERTGGSVSTLTIQRTQQEDSAVYLCASSLDWAVDTQYFGPGTRLTVL.

The V gene is TRBV5-1, the J gene TRBJ2-3; no clear D gene. Germline V gene sequence: CDR1 SGHRS, CDR2 YFSETQ. The CDR3 runs 15 residues. Trimming removed 1 base at V and 3 bases at J, with 12 bases between. Here the CDR3 reads CASSLLQLKTDTQYF. The CDR3 region has the DNA TGCGCCAGCAGCTTGTTACAGCTAAAGACAGATACGCAGTATTTT.

The chain links TRBV28 to TRBJ2-1, with 11 bases aligning to TRBD2. Germline CDR1 MDHEN, CDR2 SYDVKM. Trimming cost V 1 base and J 9 bases; bases outside gene matches: 5. The CDR3 sequence is 15 residues long. CDR3 loop: CASSLLAGGSGEQFF. The DNA for the CDR3 is TGTGCCAGCAGTTTATTAGCGGGGGGGTCCGGTGAGCAGTTCTTC.

This clone has a single count. This sequence joins TRBV30 and TRBJ1-3; 11 nucleotides match TRBD1. Germline V lookup: CDR1 GTSNPN, CDR2 SVGIG (reference sequence). This CDR3 is 15 amino acids long. Trimming took 3 bases from V and 5 from J; bases not matched to a gene: 6. Here the CDR3 reads CAWRIGTGGRNTIYF. The CDR3 DNA is TGTGCCTGGAGGATCGGGACAGGGGGGAGAAACACCATATATTTT.

This chain connects TRBV18 to TRBJ1-1; D is unclear. Germline values: CDR1 KGHSH, CDR2 LQKENI. V shed 5 bases and J shed 2 bases, with 12 bases lying between them. The CDR3 has 14 amino acids. The CDR3 loop reads CASSSSPGNTEAFF. The CDR3 DNA follows: TGTGCCAGCTCATCCTCGCCGGGTAACACTGAAGCTTTCTTT. Drawing the rest from reference TRBV18 and TRBJ1-1, the complete variable domain is NAGVMQNPRHLVRRRGQEARLRCSPMKGHSHVYWYRQLPEEGLKFMVYLQKENIIDESGMPKERFSAEFPKEGPSILRIQQVVRGDSAAYFCASSSSPGNTEAFFGQGTRLTVV.

The sample holds one count of this clone. The chain couples TRBV6-5 to TRBJ1-1; 7 bases match TRBD1. Germline V gives CDR1 MNHEY, CDR2 SVGAGI. The length of the CDR3 is 15 residues. J gave up 4 bases and V 8 bases, and 13 bases lay outside the gene matches. CDR3 bases: TGTGCCAGCCGTATTGTGACAGGGTTCGGCACTGAAGCTTTCTTT. It codes for CASRIVTGFGTEAFF.

This clone occurred once. The chain recombines TRBV5-6 with TRBJ1-1, with D perhaps matching TRBD1 (6 bases). CDR3 size: 16 residues. Germline values: CDR1 SGHDT, CDR2 YYEEEE. With 0 bases removed from V and 0 bases from J, the gap between germline ends came to 12 bases. The CDR3: CASSLGPGQMNTEAFF. The CDR3, as DNA: TGTGCCAGCAGCTTGGGCCCGGGACAAATGAACACTGAAGCTTTCTTT.

The V and J genes are TRBV28 and TRBJ1-4, with 9 bases identical to TRBD1. The CDR3 runs to 17 residues. Germline CDR1 reads MDHEN; CDR2 reads SYDVKM. The junction had 10 bases not matched to a gene; V was cut back by 8 bases and J by 0 bases. CDR3 sequence (DNA): TGTGCCAGCCATACCGGGACAGGGTTTGCAACTAATGAAAAACTGTTTTTT. It yields the protein CASHTGTGFATNEKLFF.

The chain combines TRBV11-2 with TRBJ1-6; the D is unclear. CDR3 length equals 14 residues. The V gene lost 1 base and the J gene lost 5 bases, with 6 bases spanning the gap. Looked up from germline, CDR1 is SGHAT and CDR2 is FQNNGV. CDR3 sequence: CASSLATDNSPLHF. The CDR3 DNA is TGTGCCAGCAGCTTAGCTACAGATAATTCACCCCTCCACTTT.